Following are 9 T cell receptor beta chains from one sample sequenced in a study of blood T cell repertoires in COVID-19. The table came from immunoSEQ multiplex PCR; TCRdb's copy has only in-frame clones and leaves some out. The sample carries about 170,000 clones, 65% to 80% recorded once. The specimen sequenced was peripheral blood. These receptors originate from a man aged 55 to 69 with acute or convalescent COVID-19.

J is TRBJ1-5 and V is TRBV19, with TRBD1 matching over 7 bases. Looked up from germline, CDR1 is LNHDA and CDR2 is SQIVND (reference sequence). This CDR3 contains 17 residues. V trimming: 1 base; J trimming: 3 bases; junction bases outside the gene matches: 9. In DNA form, the CDR3 reads TGTGCCAGTAGTATAGCTACGAGGGGGCTAGTCAATCAGCCCCAGCATTTT. This codes for CASSIATRGLVNQPQHF.

The genes are TRBV5-1 and TRBJ1-1, with TRBD1 matching over 7 bases. Germline V lookup: CDR1 SGHRS, CDR2 YFSETQ. J was trimmed by 2 bases and V by 2 bases; bases with no gene match: 12. The CDR3 spans 17 residues. CDR3 amino acids: CASSFTIPGQINTEAFF. CDR3 in DNA: TGCGCCAGCAGCTTCACGATCCCGGGACAGATAAACACTGAAGCTTTCTTT. Filled out from reference TRBV5-1 and TRBJ1-1, the complete variable domain reads KAGVTQTPRYLIKTRGQQVTLSCSPISGHRSVSWYQQTPGQGLQFLFEYFSETQRNKGNFPGRFSGRQFSNSRSEMNVSTLELGDSALYLCASSFTIPGQINTEAFFGQGTRLTVV.

The chain links TRBV18 to TRBJ1-4; perhaps TRBD1 as D (6 bases). Germline V gives CDR1 KGHSH, CDR2 LQKENI. CDR3 length: 18 amino acids. Trimming pared 3 bases from V and 0 bases from J, leaving 17 bases between. The CDR3 sequence: CASSPPTGNYATNEKLFF. In DNA form, the CDR3 reads TGTGCCAGCTCACCTCCCACAGGGAACTATGCAACTAATGAAAAACTGTTTTTT.

This clone was counted between two and nine times. This chain links TRBV10-2 with TRBJ2-7; the D gene is possibly TRBD1 (6 bases). The CDR3 sequence is 14 residues long. Trimming took off 8 bases at V and 3 bases at J, with 17 bases between the two ends. Germline V gives CDR1 WSHSY, CDR2 SAAADI. The CDR3 DNA reads as TGCGCCAGCCGAAGACAGGCGGCCGTCTACGAGCAGTACTTC. Translating gives CASRRQAAVYEQYF.

This chain joins TRBV3-1 (or the pseudogene TRBV3-2) and TRBJ2-3, with D uncertain. The CDR3 contains 15 residues. The germline gives CDR1 LGHDT, CDR2 YNNKEL (reference sequence). V shed 0 bases and J shed 0 bases, with 7 bases lying between them. CDR3: CASSQESVSTDTQYF. Here the CDR3 DNA reads TGTGCCAGCAGCCAAGAATCAGTTAGCACAGATACGCAGTATTTT.

In its sample, this clone was seen a few times. This chain connects TRBV18 to TRBJ2-3, with D possibly being TRBD2 (6 bases). Germline V lookup: CDR1 KGHSH, CDR2 LQKENI. Trimming shortened V by 1 base and J by 4 bases, and 12 bases separated the two germline ends. This CDR3 contains 15 residues. The CDR3 spells CASSPLGRGADTQYF. For the CDR3, the DNA is TGTGCCAGCTCACCACTCGGGAGAGGTGCAGATACGCAGTATTTT.

The chain joins TRBV6-6 to TRBJ2-1; possible D gene TRBD2, 5 bases. V was trimmed by 7 bases and J by 0 bases, leaving 16 bases between them. This CDR3 contains 16 residues. CDR1 and CDR2 from the germline V gene are MNHNY and SVGAGI (reference sequence). As DNA, the CDR3 is TGTGCCAGCACACACATAGCGACGAGCTCCTACAATGAGCAGTTCTTC. It specifies CASTHIATSSYNEQFF.

The genes are TRBV27 and TRBJ2-1, with 7 nucleotides matching TRBD1. CDR1 and CDR2 (germline): MNHEY, SMNVEV (reference sequence). This CDR3 is built from 15 residues. V lost 4 bases, J lost 1 base, and 4 bases stayed unmatched. CDR3 bases: TGTGCCAGCAGTTCCTCGACAGGGTCCTACAATGAGCAGTTCTTC. It encodes CASSSSTGSYNEQFF.

This sequence joins TRBV28 and TRBJ1-6; no reliable D call. Germline CDR1 MDHEN, CDR2 SYDVKM. This CDR3 region has 17 residues. V was trimmed by 7 bases and J by 0 bases, leaving 16 bases between them. In DNA form, the CDR3 reads TGTGCCAGCATCGAGGGAAGACCAAGCTCCTATAATTCACCCCTCCACTTT. Protein product: CASIEGRPSSYNSPLHF.